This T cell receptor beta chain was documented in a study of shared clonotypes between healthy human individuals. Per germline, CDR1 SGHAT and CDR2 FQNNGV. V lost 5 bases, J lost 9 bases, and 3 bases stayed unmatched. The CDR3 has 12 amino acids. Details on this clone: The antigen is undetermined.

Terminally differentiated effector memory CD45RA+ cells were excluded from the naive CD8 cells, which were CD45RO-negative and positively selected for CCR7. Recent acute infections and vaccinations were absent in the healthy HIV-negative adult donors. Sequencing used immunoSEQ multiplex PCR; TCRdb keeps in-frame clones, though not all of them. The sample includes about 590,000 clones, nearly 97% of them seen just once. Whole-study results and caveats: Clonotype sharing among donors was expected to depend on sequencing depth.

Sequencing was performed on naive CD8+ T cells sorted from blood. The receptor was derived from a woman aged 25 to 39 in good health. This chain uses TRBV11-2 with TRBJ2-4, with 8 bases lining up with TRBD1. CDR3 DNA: TGTGCCAGCAGCCCAGACAGGGGCATTCAGTACTTC. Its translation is CASSPDRGIQYF.